One and the same sample provided the 6 T cell receptor beta chains below, sequenced in a study of blood T cell dynamics during melanoma immunotherapy. The time point denotes: pre-treatment baseline. Repertoires were generated with immunoSEQ multiplex PCR, while TCRdb's copy carries only in-frame clones and drops some. This sample has about 15,000 clones, with roughly 84% found just once. Sequenced material: blood, taken from a patient treated with checkpoint blockade. All receptors derive from a human donor with melanoma.

V usage is TRBV30 and J usage is TRBJ2-7, with D uncertain. The CDR3 has 11 amino acids. The V end was cut by 3 bases, the J end by 7 bases, with 10 bases between. CDR1 is GTSNPN and CDR2 is SVGIG in the germline V gene (reference sequence). The CDR3 DNA is TGTGCCTGGAGCCTAAGCAAGGAGCAGTACTTC. Protein: CAWSLSKEQYF.

The chain uses TRBV2 and TRBJ2-1; D is unresolved. This CDR3 is built from 13 residues. Germline V CDR1 and CDR2: SNHLY, FYNNEI. V was trimmed by 8 bases and J by 7 bases, leaving 15 bases between them. The CDR3 region has the DNA TGTGCCAGCCACCCCCGAAGTGGAAATGAGCAGTTCTTC. This codes for CASHPRSGNEQFF.

The chain combines TRBV28 with TRBJ2-5, with D possibly being TRBD2 (6 bases). Germline CDR1 and CDR2: MDHEN and SYDVKM. The V end lost 6 bases, the J end lost 5 bases, and 13 bases lay between the germline ends. The CDR3 contains 13 residues. The CDR3 DNA sequence: TGTGCCAGCAGCTTAGCGGAGGGGGAGACCCAGTACTTC. Its translation is CASSLAEGETQYF.

The rearrangement links TRBV5-1 to TRBJ2-3, with 12 bases fitting TRBD1. In germline, CDR1 is SGHRS, CDR2 YFSETQ. This CDR3 is built from 16 residues. V dropped 6 bases and J dropped 4; count of bases not matched to a gene: 9. CDR3 region: CASTPKGQGASDTQYF. The CDR3 nucleotides read TGCGCCAGCACTCCTAAGGGACAGGGGGCATCAGATACGCAGTATTTT.

The chain employs TRBV10-3 and TRBJ2-1, with 16 bases fitting TRBD2. The germline CDR1 and CDR2 sequences are ENHRY and SYGVKD. Unmatched junction bases numbered 13, after V lost 11 bases and J lost 9 bases. This CDR3 is built from 16 residues. The CDR3 reads CASASGLAGGGVEQFF. The CDR3 DNA sequence: TGTGCCTCCGCCTCGGGACTAGCGGGAGGGGGAGTTGAGCAGTTCTTC.

This chain links TRBV19 with TRBJ2-2, with 11 bases fitting TRBD2. This CDR3 region has 15 residues. Trimming took 5 bases from V and 7 from J; bases not matched to a gene: 6. Germline V gene data show CDR1 as LNHDA and CDR2 as SQIVND (reference sequence). The DNA for the CDR3 is TGTGCCAGTAGTGCTCTAGCGGGAGGTTTCGGGGAGCTGTTTTTT. Encoded protein: CASSALAGGFGELFF.